Sequencing of this TCR beta chain was carried out in a study of blood T cell repertoires in COVID-19. The germline V gene encodes CDR1 MGHRA and CDR2 YSYEKL. The CDR3 consists of 16 residues. V lost 1 base to trimming and J lost 5 bases, with 14 bases between them. Sequencing used immunoSEQ multiplex PCR; TCRdb keeps in-frame clones, though not all of them. Here the sample spans over 130,000 clones, roughly 85% being singletons. The study assigned cohorts using participant-reported clinical history. This clone was detected a few times. The receptor comes from a woman in her forties or fifties who had recovered from COVID-19. The sample consisted of PBMCs or T cells enriched from blood (not recorded which). The chain uses TRBV4-1 and TRBJ2-2, with D possibly matching TRBD1 (6 bases). This CDR3 reads CASSQVSTGMTGELFF. DNA of the CDR3: TGCGCCAGCAGCCAAGTATCCACAGGGATGACCGGGGAGCTGTTTTTT.